Sequencing of this TCR beta chain was carried out in a study of T cells after yellow fever vaccination (dated by TCRdb to about 2019). Study-wide context: The SMART-Seq v4 Ultra Low Input RNA kit was used to prepare libraries from fractions with low cell numbers. Blood samples were taken at several timepoints before and after primary and secondary immunization, and bulk PBMC replicates and cell subsets were isolated. Two healthy male donors, one aged 18 to 30 and one aged 30 to 39 years, were included in the cohort. To follow T-cell clones before and after both primary and booster YFV17D yellow fever vaccination, bulk TCR alpha and beta repertoires underwent longitudinal sequencing.

This clonotype was observed at least ten times. No antigen is known for it. No clone much larger than this one lies a single base away; base qualities are absent. The treatment or condition label corresponds to: live attenuated yellow fever vaccine strain. PBMCs were isolated from peripheral blood using a standard Ficoll-Paque protocol. CD4 and CD8 T-cell fractions were isolated with Dynabeads CD4 and CD8 positive selection kits. RNA was extracted with TriZol from bulk PBMCs, CD4 and CD8 fractions, and dextramer-positive and dextramer-negative fractions. Sequencing relied on an Illumina NovaSeq 6000. TCR cDNA was synthesized by 5'RACE template switching, through which a universal primer site and unique molecular identifiers were introduced. Priming for cDNA synthesis came from both the TCR alpha and TCR beta constant segments. Library amplification used two PCR steps, and the second PCR step added sample barcodes and sequencing adapters. Libraries were sequenced on Illumina HiSeq 2500 (2x100 bp) or NovaSeq (2x150 bp). The study's own analysis went as follows. MIGEC was used to demultiplex reads and collapse the reads into UMI consensus sequences, and MiXCR was used for V(D)J alignment. Using edgeR on replicate PBMC samples, clonotypes were called vaccine-responding if FDR was below 0.01 and the log2 fold change was above 5 up to day 15. Each bulk clonotype was labeled CD4 or CD8 based on which sequenced repertoire, CD4 or CD8, contained the clonotype at higher abundance. The public reads were run again by TCRdb, first through fastp at Q25 and then through MiXCR, and only productive beta chains were kept. Each CDR3 protein appears once, grouped with its most common genes and DNA. The authors' filters were not applied to this entry. This sample lists approximately 330,000 distinct CDR3 sequences; 9.5% to 15% were detected once. The ten biggest clones cover 3% to 4% of the sample.

The junction shows trimming of 5 bases on V and 2 bases on J, plus 10 bases between the germline ends. The cysteine opens and the phenylalanine closes a CDR3 of 14 amino acids. The sequence is cut down to CDR3 DNA, 42 bases in frame from base 1. Based on the germline V gene, the CDR1 and CDR2 sequences are SGHRS and YFSETQ. Broader findings and caveats from the paper: Because only two donors were included in the study, the extent to which the findings can be generalized is limited. The secondary T-cell response was weaker than the primary response but faster, peaking on day 5 instead of day 15. FACS-sorted repertoires could contain abundant contaminating clonotypes from the bulk population, so computational filtering was required. Most clones expanded after primary vaccination (almost 97% of CD4 and roughly 90% of CD8) were re-detected after the booster, suggesting that broad memory maintenance occurred. A small share of clonotypes occurred in both CD4 and CD8 compartments, likely arising from convergent recombination.

This clonotype was obtained from a young man who received the YFV17D yellow fever vaccine. The sample here was CD4+ T cells sorted from PBMCs, taken 15 days after the yellow fever booster vaccination. The chain links TRBV5-1 with TRBJ1-4, with a weak D call of TRBD1 (5 bases match). CDR3 loop: CASSRGTTNEKLFF. The DNA reads TGCGCCAGCAGTCGGGGGACTACTAATGAAAAACTGTTTTTT.